This TCR beta chain is drawn from a study of control samples from healthy donors and cancer patients. In germline, CDR1 is SGDLS, CDR2 YYNGEE. This CDR3 is built from 15 residues. V was pared by 1 base and J by 10 bases, with 15 bases between. TCRdb's table, derived via immunoSEQ multiplex PCR, lists solely in-frame clones and lacks some. The sample shows about 180,000 clones, nearly 90% of them seen only once. Sequencing used blood. V usage is TRBV9 and J usage is TRBJ1-6; possible D gene TRBD1, 6 bases. This clonotype was sampled from a woman aged 45-65 years in good health. The CDR3 sequence: CASSVTTGGESPLHF. CDR3 sequence (DNA): TGTGCCAGCAGCGTAACGACGGGGGGCGAGTCACCCCTCCACTTT.